These 23 T cell receptor beta chains originate from one sample sequenced in a study of OX40 agonist ivuxolimab in advanced cancers. Clones were read by immunoSEQ multiplex PCR, and TCRdb kept only the in-frame ones, dropping some. The sample records approximately 75,000 clones, more than 90% being singletons. Specimen: CD4+ or CD8+ T cells sorted from blood, collected in a trial of the OX40 agonist ivuxolimab. Source of these receptors: an adult with an advanced solid tumor such as melanoma, head and neck, liver or kidney cancer.

The chain employs TRBV30 and TRBJ2-2; 7 bases fit TRBD2. The V gene end was trimmed by 1 base and the J gene end by 3 bases; junction bases not matched to a gene: 5. From germline, CDR1 is GTSNPN and CDR2 SVGIG (reference sequence). The CDR3 contains 15 residues. In DNA form, the CDR3 reads TGTGCCTGGAGTGGAGCGGGGTGGTACACCGGGGAGCTGTTTTTT. Protein product: CAWSGAGWYTGELFF.

The chain recombines TRBV2 with TRBJ1-2, with unresolved D. The CDR3 is made up of 14 amino acids. The V gene's germline CDR1 is SNHLY and CDR2 FYNNEI. Trimming pared 3 bases from V and 5 bases from J, leaving 13 bases between. This chain's CDR3 is CASSDRNGWYGYTF. In nucleotides, the CDR3 is TGTGCCAGCAGTGACCGGAACGGGTGGTATGGCTACACCTTC.

The chain has TRBV28 and TRBJ1-5; D uncertain. V shed 7 bases and J shed 3 bases, with 19 bases lying between them. Germline values: CDR1 MDHEN, CDR2 SYDVKM. The CDR3 totals 16 residues. The chain's CDR3 is CASTQWKRIINQPQHF. CDR3 DNA sequence: TGTGCCAGCACCCAATGGAAACGGATAATCAATCAGCCCCAGCATTTT. Looking up the rest from reference TRBV28 and TRBJ1-5 gives the full variable domain: DVKVTQSSRYLVKRTGEKVFLECVQDMDHENMFWYRQDPGLGLRLIYFSYDVKMKEKGDIPEGYSVSREKKERFSLILESASTNQTSMYLCASTQWKRIINQPQHFGDGTRLSIL.

The chain is built from TRBV5-1 and TRBJ2-2; the match to TRBD2 covers 12 bases. The CDR3 spans 17 residues. Per germline, CDR1 SGHRS and CDR2 YFSETQ. The J segment lost 6 bases and the V segment lost 5 bases, leaving 11 bases of the junction unmatched. In DNA form, the CDR3 reads TGCGCCAGCAGTTTGCGACTAGCGGGAGTTATTGCCGGGGAGCTGTTTTTT. It yields the protein CASSLRLAGVIAGELFF. The full variable domain, in which reference TRBV5-1 and TRBJ2-2 provide the parts outside the CDR3, is KAGVTQTPRYLIKTRGQQVTLSCSPISGHRSVSWYQQTPGQGLQFLFEYFSETQRNKGNFPGRFSGRQFSNSRSEMNVSTLELGDSALYLCASSLRLAGVIAGELFFGEGSRLTVL.

The chain couples TRBV14 to TRBJ1-4; D remains ambiguous. V was trimmed by 1 base and J by 7 bases, leaving 16 bases between them. This CDR3 comprises 16 residues. Germline assignment: CDR1 SGHDN and CDR2 FVKESK. The CDR3 DNA follows: TGTGCCAGCAGCCAAGCCCGCGGGGATCGGGGTGAAAAACTGTTTTTT. Translating gives CASSQARGDRGEKLFF.

This clone has just a few counts. This chain links TRBV19 with TRBJ2-5; 7 bases agree with TRBD2. Germline loops: CDR1 LNHDA, CDR2 SQIVND (reference sequence). This CDR3 has 14 amino acids. With V trimmed by 1 base and J by 5 bases, 4 bases remained unmatched. This CDR3 is CASSIGGTTETQYF. CDR3 in DNA: TGTGCCAGTAGTATAGGCGGGACTACGGAGACCCAGTACTTC. Full variable domain (rest looked up from reference TRBV19 and TRBJ2-5): DGGITQSPKYLFRKEGQNVTLSCEQNLNHDAMYWYRQDPGQGLRLIYYSQIVNDFQKGDIAEGYSVSREKKESFPLTVTSAQKNPTAFYLCASSIGGTTETQYFGPGTRLLVL.

This sequence joins TRBV4-1 and TRBJ2-5; 8 bases agree with TRBD1. CDR1 is MGHRA, CDR2 YSYEKL, per germline. The trim removed 2 bases at V and 5 bases at J, leaving 7 bases unmatched. CDR3 length equals 15 residues. The CDR3 loop reads CASSQSQGARETQYF. CDR3 in DNA: TGCGCCAGCAGCCAAAGCCAGGGGGCACGGGAGACCCAGTACTTC.

This chain uses TRBV19 with TRBJ2-2; 9 bases are a match to TRBD2. The CDR3 extends over 21 amino acids. Germline V gives CDR1 LNHDA, CDR2 SQIVND (reference sequence). With 3 bases clipped from V and 6 bases from J, the junction kept 23 bases outside the gene matches. The CDR3 spells CASSIGRQGWGSGGRPGELFF. CDR3 sequence (DNA): TGTGCCAGTAGTATTGGCAGGCAGGGGTGGGGTAGCGGGGGTCGGCCCGGGGAGCTGTTTTTT.

The V gene is TRBV10-3, the J gene TRBJ1-4, with D uncertain. V shed 0 bases and J shed 3 bases, with 8 bases lying between them. CDR3 length: 15 amino acids. CDR1 and CDR2 (germline): ENHRY, SYGVKD. The CDR3 region has the DNA TGTGCCATCAGTGAGTCGGGGTTGGCTAATGAAAAACTGTTTTTT. It is translated as CAISESGLANEKLFF.

CDR3 sequence (DNA): TGTGCCAGCAGCCCCCCTTACAAAGACACGGCCAGGGAGACCCAGTACTTC. This sequence encodes CASSPPYKDTARETQYF. The chain employs TRBV27 and TRBJ2-5; no clear D gene. The CDR3 extends over 17 amino acids. Per germline, CDR1 MNHEY and CDR2 SMNVEV (reference sequence). The V and J ends lost 6 bases and 5 bases respectively, with 25 bases between them.

The chain carries TRBV28 and TRBJ1-1; D unresolved. The CDR3 length is 14 residues. V was shortened by 1 base and J by 3 bases, with 9 bases between the two germline ends. CDR1 and CDR2 from the germline V gene are MDHEN and SYDVKM. The CDR3 reads CASSLFGGDTEAFF. The CDR3 nucleotides read TGTGCCAGCAGTTTATTCGGTGGGGACACTGAAGCTTTCTTT.

This sequence joins TRBV29-1 and TRBJ2-1, with TRBD2 matching over 8 bases. The V gene end was trimmed by 2 bases and the J gene end by 7 bases; junction bases not matched to a gene: 7. This CDR3 is built from 14 residues. Germline CDR1 SQVTM, CDR2 ANQGSEA. CDR3 loop: CSVEKVSGNNEQFF. CDR3 nucleotide sequence: TGCAGCGTTGAAAAAGTTAGCGGGAATAATGAGCAGTTCTTC.

The CDR3 loop is CASNQQPFSGNTIYF. In DNA form, the CDR3 reads TGTGCCAGCAACCAGCAGCCCTTCTCTGGAAACACCATATATTTT. This chain links TRBV28 with TRBJ1-3, with D hard to call. Per the germline V gene, CDR1 is MDHEN and CDR2 is SYDVKM. Trimming pared 7 bases from V and 0 bases from J, leaving 13 bases between. This CDR3 is 15 amino acids long.

The chain recombines TRBV5-5 with TRBJ1-4; 8 bases match TRBD1. This CDR3 has 15 residues. Looked up from germline, CDR1 is SGHKS and CDR2 is YYEKEE (reference sequence). The V segment lost 2 bases and the J segment 3 bases; nucleotides outside the gene matches: 3. In nucleotides, the CDR3 is TGTGCCAGCAGCTTTGACAGGGGATCTAATGAAAAACTGTTTTTT. Protein product: CASSFDRGSNEKLFF.

The chain is built from TRBV9 and TRBJ2-1, with 9 bases fitting TRBD2. The CDR3 runs 15 residues. CDR1 is SGDLS, CDR2 YYNGEE, per germline. J was trimmed by 5 bases and V by 0 bases; bases with no gene match: 3. The CDR3 is CASSVGPSGDNEQFF. The CDR3 DNA sequence: TGTGCCAGCAGCGTAGGGCCTAGCGGGGACAATGAGCAGTTCTTC.

The J gene is TRBJ1-5, the V gene TRBV28, with a tentative D call TRBD1 (5 bases). The germline V gene has CDR1 MDHEN and CDR2 SYDVKM. The CDR3 consists of 14 residues. The germline V and J ends were trimmed by 5 bases and 2 bases, with 10 bases remaining between them. CDR3 loop: CASSRLGGNQPQHF. In nucleotides, the CDR3 is TGTGCCAGCAGTAGACTAGGGGGCAATCAGCCCCAGCATTTT.

The chain combines TRBV5-5 with TRBJ2-3; 8 nucleotides align to TRBD2. Germline CDR1 is SGHKS and CDR2 is YYEKEE (reference sequence). The CDR3 has 14 amino acids. V gave up 3 bases and J gave up 7 bases; unmatched junction bases: 7. The CDR3 DNA reads TGTGCCAGCAGCTCCGGGACTAGTTCTTATACGCAGTATTTT. It is translated as CASSSGTSSYTQYF.

The chain couples TRBV5-1 to TRBJ2-2; the match to TRBD1 covers 9 bases. The germline CDR1 and CDR2 sequences are SGHRS and YFSETQ. V was clipped by 6 bases and J by 6 bases; unmatched bases: 12. This CDR3 comprises 16 residues. CDR3 amino acids: CASTPNRGRVSGELFF. The CDR3 nucleotides are TGCGCCAGCACCCCAAACAGGGGGCGAGTTTCCGGGGAGCTGTTTTTT.

The V gene is TRBV27, the J gene TRBJ2-5, with 8 nucleotides matching TRBD2. Germline V gene lookup returns CDR1 MNHEY and CDR2 SMNVEV (reference sequence). The CDR3 is 16 amino acids. Germline trimming cut 5 bases from V and 4 bases from J; bases unmatched to any gene: 12. The CDR3 nucleotides read TGTGCCAGCAGTCCTACGCTAGCGGGCGATGTAGAGACCCAGTACTTC. It yields the protein CASSPTLAGDVETQYF.

The chain carries TRBV6-1 and TRBJ1-2, with 9 bases that match TRBD1. This CDR3 region has 15 residues. Germline-derived CDR1 and CDR2 are MNHNS and SASEGT. Unmatched junction bases numbered 6, after V lost 1 base and J lost 6 bases. Here the CDR3 DNA reads TGTGCCAGCAGTGAAGTGGGGACAGGGAGGAATGGCTACACCTTC. Its protein is CASSEVGTGRNGYTF.

This chain connects TRBV5-1 to TRBJ2-1; D is ambiguous. V was pared by 3 bases and J by 6 bases, with 10 bases between. Germline-derived CDR1 and CDR2 are SGHRS and YFSETQ. This CDR3 has 13 amino acids. CDR3 in DNA: TGCGCCAGCAGCTCGGACCCGAGCAATGAGCAGTTCTTC. Protein product: CASSSDPSNEQFF.

The J gene is TRBJ2-7, the V gene TRBV19; D gene ambiguous. Germline CDR1 LNHDA, CDR2 SQIVND (reference sequence). Trimming took 4 bases from V and 0 from J, leaving 13 bases between them. The CDR3 contains 15 residues. In nucleotides, the CDR3 is TGTGCCAGTAGTACAGGACGACCTCCCTCCTACGAGCAGTACTTC. This codes for CASSTGRPPSYEQYF.

V and J are TRBV9 and TRBJ2-5; 10 bases fit TRBD2. J gave up 7 bases and V 2 bases, and 5 bases lay outside the gene matches. CDR3 length: 14 amino acids. The germline V gene has CDR1 SGDLS and CDR2 YYNGEE. The CDR3 region is CASSVSGGPGTQYF. DNA of the CDR3: TGTGCCAGCAGCGTTAGCGGGGGGCCCGGGACCCAGTACTTC.